These 16 T cell receptor beta chains came from one sample sequenced in a study of cytomegalovirus exposure and HLA in healthy donors. Primers for the PCR totalled 60 Vbeta and 13 Jbeta. TCRdb's copy holds only in-frame clones and misses some; the assay was immunoSEQ multiplex PCR. The table records about 170,000 clones, around 80% of them present only once. Material: PBMCs. The receptors originated from a woman between 50 and 59 years old in good health and CMV-seropositive.

The V gene is TRBV29-1, the J gene TRBJ1-6; 7 bases align to TRBD1. The germline V gene has CDR1 SQVTM and CDR2 ANQGSEA. V lost 0 bases and J lost 5; bases outside the gene matches: 4. The CDR3 has 15 amino acids. CDR3 protein: CSVEEAQGNNSPLHF. CDR3 DNA: TGCAGCGTTGAAGAAGCACAGGGGAATAATTCACCCCTCCACTTT.

Notes on this clone: An end of the junction does not agree with germline; a read error may underlie this. V and J are TRBV27 and TRBJ2-4; TRBD2 aligns across 11 bases. Germline CDR1 MNHEY, CDR2 SMNVEV (reference sequence). The CDR3 contains 18 residues. CDR3 protein: CASSFQGRVAGGPNSQYF. In DNA form, the CDR3 reads TGTGCCAGCAGTTTCCAGGGGCGAGTAGCGGGAGGGCCGAACAGTCAGTACTTC.

The chain employs TRBV4-3 and TRBJ2-3; D gene unclear. The CDR3 sequence is 16 residues long. Germline V lookup: CDR1 LGHNA, CDR2 YSLEER. The V end lost 0 bases, the J end lost 0 bases, and 10 bases lay between the germline ends. DNA for the CDR3: TGCGCCAGCAGCCAAGATCCCCCTTCTAGCACAGATACGCAGTATTTT. Translation: CASSQDPPSSTDTQYF.

In this sample, this clone turned up a few times. The chain employs TRBV27 and TRBJ2-1; 14 nucleotides agree with TRBD2. The J segment lost 0 bases and the V segment lost 7 bases, leaving 14 bases of the junction unmatched. There are 20 residues in the CDR3. Germline CDR1 MNHEY, CDR2 SMNVEV (reference sequence). CDR3 bases: TGTGCCAGCACTCTTATCTCGGGACTAGCGGGAGAGGGCTCCTACAATGAGCAGTTCTTC. Encoded protein: CASTLISGLAGEGSYNEQFF.

In DNA, the CDR3 is TGTGCCTGGAATCCGGGACAGACCTACGAGCAGTACTTC. It specifies CAWNPGQTYEQYF. The chain recombines TRBV30 with TRBJ2-7; 7 bases map to TRBD1. CDR3 length: 13 residues. V shed 4 bases, J shed 2 bases, and the junction held 5 bases outside the gene matches. Germline lookup yields CDR1 GTSNPN and CDR2 SVGIG (reference sequence). Supplemented by reference TRBV30 and TRBJ2-7, the full variable domain reads SQTIHQWPATLVQPVGSPLSLECTVEGTSNPNLYWYRQAAGRGLQLLFYSVGIGQISSEVPQNLSASRPQDRQFILSSKKLLLSDSGFYLCAWNPGQTYEQYFGPGTRLTVT.

This chain connects TRBV19 to TRBJ1-5, with 9 bases matching TRBD1. Trimming at V came to 5 bases and at J to 6 bases, leaving 11 bases not matched to a gene. The germline V gene encodes CDR1 LNHDA and CDR2 SQIVND (reference sequence). The CDR3 is 16 residues long. This chain's CDR3 is CASSPTGGGGSQPQHF. In nucleotides, the CDR3 is TGTGCCAGTAGTCCCACAGGGGGCGGAGGGTCTCAGCCCCAGCATTTT.

Worth noting for this clone: The sample has other DNA sequences that encode this CDR3 too. The V call is TRBV9, the J call TRBJ2-7; D may be TRBD1 (7 bases). Germline values: CDR1 SGDLS, CDR2 YYNGEE. The CDR3 is 14 amino acids. The V end was cut by 0 bases, the J end by 6 bases, with 13 bases between. The CDR3 DNA reads as TGTGCCAGCAGCGTAGAAGGGCAGGGGGGCGAGCAGTACTTC. Translation: CASSVEGQGGEQYF.

In its sample, this clone was seen once. The chain employs TRBV7-8 and TRBJ2-3, with 7 positions matching TRBD1. The CDR3 contains 13 residues. Germline V lookup: CDR1 SGHVS, CDR2 FQNEAQ. J gave up 5 bases and V 6 bases, and 5 bases lay outside the gene matches. CDR3 residues: CASSSNRGDTQYF. DNA of the CDR3: TGTGCCAGCAGTTCCAACAGGGGAGATACGCAGTATTTT. The entire variable domain, with the rest obtained from reference TRBV7-8 and TRBJ2-3, is as follows: GAGVSQSPRYKVAKRGQDVALRCDPISGHVSLFWYQQALGQGPEFLTYFQNEAQLDKSGLPSDRFFAERPEGSVSTLKIQRTQQEDSAVYLCASSSNRGDTQYFGPGTRLTVL.

This rearrangement joins TRBV6-6 to TRBJ1-3; no reliable D call. The ends were cut back, 2 bases at V and 0 bases at J, with 5 bases in the middle. Germline V gene data show CDR1 as MNHNY and CDR2 as SVGAGI (reference sequence). The CDR3 runs 14 residues. CDR3 protein: CASSYAGSGNTIYF. The CDR3 DNA reads as TGTGCCAGCAGTTACGCCGGCTCTGGAAACACCATATATTTT.

This chain uses TRBV19 with TRBJ2-5, with TRBD1 matching 7 bases. Trimming cost V 7 bases and J 5 bases; bases outside gene matches: 16. The germline gives CDR1 LNHDA, CDR2 SQIVND (reference sequence). The CDR3 spans 16 residues. The CDR3 region is CASTPQPGGSLETQYF. DNA of the CDR3: TGTGCCAGTACCCCCCAGCCAGGGGGTTCTCTGGAGACCCAGTACTTC. The full variable domain, completed using reference TRBV19 and TRBJ2-5, is DGGITQSPKYLFRKEGQNVTLSCEQNLNHDAMYWYRQDPGQGLRLIYYSQIVNDFQKGDIAEGYSVSREKKESFPLTVTSAQKNPTAFYLCASTPQPGGSLETQYFGPGTRLLVL.

The V and J genes are TRBV6-1 and TRBJ1-3; D is ambiguous. Trimming took off 2 bases at V and 4 bases at J, with 6 bases between the two ends. The CDR3 extends over 13 amino acids. The germline V gene has CDR1 MNHNS and CDR2 SASEGT. The CDR3 coding sequence is TGTGCCAGCAGTGAACCAGGAGGAAACACCATATATTTT. Protein sequence: CASSEPGGNTIYF.

This sequence joins TRBV4-1 and TRBJ1-4; the D is unclear. V shed 0 bases and J shed 6 bases, with 14 bases lying between them. The CDR3 totals 16 residues. Looked up from germline, CDR1 is MGHRA and CDR2 is YSYEKL. The DNA for the CDR3 is TGCGCCAGCAGCCAAGATTCCGCCAGATTGGATGAAAAACTGTTTTTT. Amino acid sequence: CASSQDSARLDEKLFF.

CDR3 protein: CASSSRGDEQFF. The CDR3 DNA reads TGCGCCAGCAGCTCCAGGGGCGATGAGCAGTTCTTC. V usage is TRBV5-1 and J usage is TRBJ2-1; D is possibly TRBD1 (6 bases). This CDR3 region has 12 residues. Per the germline V gene, CDR1 is SGHRS and CDR2 is YFSETQ. V lost 3 bases, J lost 8 bases, and 9 bases lay in between.

This chain links TRBV2 with TRBJ1-5, with 8 bases fitting TRBD1. V trimming: 8 bases; J trimming: 5 bases; junction bases outside the gene matches: 8. The CDR3 runs 14 residues. CDR1 is SNHLY, CDR2 FYNNEI, per germline. The CDR3 loop reads CASSRTGKDQPQHF. DNA for the CDR3: TGTGCCAGCTCCCGGACAGGGAAAGATCAGCCCCAGCATTTT.

This sequence joins TRBV7-6 and TRBJ2-6; perhaps TRBD2 as D (6 bases). Trimming shortened V by 4 bases and J by 1 base, and 8 bases separated the two germline ends. The CDR3 covers 15 residues. Germline lookup yields CDR1 SGHVS and CDR2 FNYEAQ. Here the CDR3 reads CASSSGGSGANVLTF. CDR3 in DNA: TGTGCCAGCAGCTCCGGGGGATCTGGGGCCAACGTCCTGACTTTC.

This sequence joins TRBV7-9 and TRBJ2-1; no clear D gene. CDR1 and CDR2 (germline): SEHNR, FQNEAQ (reference sequence). V dropped 1 base and J dropped 6 bases, with 16 bases sitting between them. The CDR3 contains 16 residues. The CDR3 DNA reads TGTGCCAGCAGCTTAGGTGTAGCACCGACCTCCAATGAGCAGTTCTTC. The encoded protein is CASSLGVAPTSNEQFF.